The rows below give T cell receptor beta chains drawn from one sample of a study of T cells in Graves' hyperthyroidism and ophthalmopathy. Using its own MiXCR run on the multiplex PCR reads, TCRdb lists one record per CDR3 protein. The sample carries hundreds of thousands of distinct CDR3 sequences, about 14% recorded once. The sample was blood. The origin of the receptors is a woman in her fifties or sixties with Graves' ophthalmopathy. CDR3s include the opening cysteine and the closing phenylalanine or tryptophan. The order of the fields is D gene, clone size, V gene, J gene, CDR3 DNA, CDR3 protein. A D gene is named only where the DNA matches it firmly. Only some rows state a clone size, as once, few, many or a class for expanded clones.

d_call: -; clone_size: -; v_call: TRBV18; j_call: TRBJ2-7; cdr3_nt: TGTGCCAGCTCCCCGGGAAGGCCTTCGTACGAGCAGTACTTC; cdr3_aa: CASSPGRPSYEQYF
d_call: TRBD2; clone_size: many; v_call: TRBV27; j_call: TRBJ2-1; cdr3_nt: TGTGCCAGCGTGGGAAGCGGGAGTTCCTACAATGAGCAGTTCTTC; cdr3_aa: CASVGSGSSYNEQFF
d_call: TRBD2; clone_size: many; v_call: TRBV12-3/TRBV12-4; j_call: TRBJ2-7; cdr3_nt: TGTGCCAGCGGCACCGGGACTACCATTAGGAGCTCCTACGAGCAGTACTTC; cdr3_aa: CASGTGTTIRSSYEQYF
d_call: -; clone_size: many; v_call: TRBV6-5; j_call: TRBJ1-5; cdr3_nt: TGTGCCAGCAGTTACTCGGTTGGGCACGGGAGCAATCAGCCCCAGCATTTT; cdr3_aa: CASSYSVGHGSNQPQHF
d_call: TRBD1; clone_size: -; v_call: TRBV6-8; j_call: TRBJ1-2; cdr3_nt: TGTGCCAGCAGCTCCAGGACAGGCTCGTTAGGCTACACCTTC; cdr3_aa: CASSSRTGSLGYTF
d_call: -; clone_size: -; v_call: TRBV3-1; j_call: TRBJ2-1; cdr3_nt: TGTGCCAGCAGCCATCTAGGGGGATTTGTCGATGAGCAGTTCTTC; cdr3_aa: CASSHLGGFVDEQFF
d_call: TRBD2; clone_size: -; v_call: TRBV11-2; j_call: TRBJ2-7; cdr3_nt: TGTGCCAGCAGCTCCCTGACTAGCGGGAGGGCCGGTGAGCAGTACTTC; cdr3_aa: CASSSLTSGRAGEQYF
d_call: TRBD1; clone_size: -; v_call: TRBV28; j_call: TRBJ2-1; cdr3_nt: TGTGCCAGCGCTACCGGGACAGGGTCCTACAATGAGCAGTTCTTC; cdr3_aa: CASATGTGSYNEQFF
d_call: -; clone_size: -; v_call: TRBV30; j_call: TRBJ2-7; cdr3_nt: TGTGCCTGGAGTAAGGGGAGCTCCTACGAGCAGTACTTC; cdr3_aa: CAWSKGSSYEQYF
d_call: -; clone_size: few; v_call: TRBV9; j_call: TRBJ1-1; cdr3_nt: TGTGCCAGCAGCGTGAGTAGGAACACTGAAGCTTTCTTT; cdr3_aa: CASSVSRNTEAFF
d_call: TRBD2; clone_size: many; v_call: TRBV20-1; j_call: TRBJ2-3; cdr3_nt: TGCAGTGCTAGTCCCCAGCGGGAGGACACAGATACGCAGTATTTT; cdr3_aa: CSASPQREDTDTQYF
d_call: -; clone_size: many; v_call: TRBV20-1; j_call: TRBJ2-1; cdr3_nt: TGCAGTGCTAGAGTTGGTCGCCAGGCTGGGCCCTTTTCTAATGAGCAGTTCTTC; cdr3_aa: CSARVGRQAGPFSNEQFF
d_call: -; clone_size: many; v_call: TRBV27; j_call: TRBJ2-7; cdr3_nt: TGTGCCAGCAAAGCTTCAGGGTGGTTGTACGAGCAGTACTTC; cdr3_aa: CASKASGWLYEQYF
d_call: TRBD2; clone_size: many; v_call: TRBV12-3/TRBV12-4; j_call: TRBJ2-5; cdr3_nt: TGTGCCAGCAGATTCTCTAGCGGACAAGAGACCCAGTACTTC; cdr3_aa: CASRFSSGQETQYF
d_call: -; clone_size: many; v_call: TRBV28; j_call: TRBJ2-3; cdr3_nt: TGTGCCATTACGGGAGTAACTGGCACAGATACGCAGTATTTT; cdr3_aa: CAITGVTGTDTQYF
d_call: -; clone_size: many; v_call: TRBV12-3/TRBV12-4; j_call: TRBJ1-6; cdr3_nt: TGTGCCAGCACCTCATTGGGGCTGGGTTCACCCCTCCACTTT; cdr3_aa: CASTSLGLGSPLHF
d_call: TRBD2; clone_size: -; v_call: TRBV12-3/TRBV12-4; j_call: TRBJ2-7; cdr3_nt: TGTGCCAGCAGTTTAGCGCGTAGCGGGAGTGTTTACGAGCAGTACTTC; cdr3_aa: CASSLARSGSVYEQYF
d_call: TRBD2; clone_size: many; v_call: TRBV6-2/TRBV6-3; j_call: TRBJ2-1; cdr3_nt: TGTGCCAGTCATCGAAGGGGCGGGAGGGGACACAATGAGCAGTTCTTC; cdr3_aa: CASHRRGGRGHNEQFF
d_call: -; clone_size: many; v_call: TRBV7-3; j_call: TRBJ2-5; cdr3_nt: TGTGCCAGCAGCCCCCGGCAGGGCCCAGAGACCCAGTACTTC; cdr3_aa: CASSPRQGPETQYF
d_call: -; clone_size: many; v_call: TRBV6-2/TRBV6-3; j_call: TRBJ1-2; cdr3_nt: TGTGCCACAAAGGACGGATATGGCTACACCTTC; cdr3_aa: CATKDGYGYTF
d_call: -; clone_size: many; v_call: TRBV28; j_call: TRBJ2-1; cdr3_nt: TGTGCCAGCAGTTTGCGGGCGTATGAGCAGTTCTTC; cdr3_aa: CASSLRAYEQFF
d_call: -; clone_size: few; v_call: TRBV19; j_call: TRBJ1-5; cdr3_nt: TGTGCCAGTAGTAACAACAGGGGCAATCAGCCCCAGCATTTT; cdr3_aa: CASSNNRGNQPQHF
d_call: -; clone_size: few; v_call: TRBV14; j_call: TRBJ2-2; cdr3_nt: TGTGCCAGCAGCCCCCAGAACGTCGGGGAGCTGTTTTTT; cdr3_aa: CASSPQNVGELFF
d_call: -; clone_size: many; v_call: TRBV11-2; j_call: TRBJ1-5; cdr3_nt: TGTGCCAGCAGCATTGATAGCAATCAGCCCCAGCATTTT; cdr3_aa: CASSIDSNQPQHF
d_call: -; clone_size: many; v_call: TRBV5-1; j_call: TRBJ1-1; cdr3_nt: TGCGCCAGCAGCATGGACAGAGTAGATACTGAAGCTTTCTTT; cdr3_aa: CASSMDRVDTEAFF
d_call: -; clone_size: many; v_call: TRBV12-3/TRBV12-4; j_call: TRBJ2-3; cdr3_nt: TGTGCCAGCAGTAGCTCCCCCCCTAGCACAGATACGCAGTATTTT; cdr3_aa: CASSSSPPSTDTQYF
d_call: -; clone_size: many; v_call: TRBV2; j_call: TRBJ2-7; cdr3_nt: TGTGCCAGCATCCAAGCTGGATACGAGCAGTACTTC; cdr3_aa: CASIQAGYEQYF
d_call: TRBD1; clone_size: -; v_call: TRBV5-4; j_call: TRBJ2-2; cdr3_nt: TGTGCCAGCAGCTCAAAATCCGGGACAGGTTTATCGCGGGAGCTGTTTTTT; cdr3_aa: CASSSKSGTGLSRELFF
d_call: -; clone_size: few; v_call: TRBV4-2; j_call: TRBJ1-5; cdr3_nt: TGTGCCAGCGCCGAACTAGTTGGGACCAATCAGCCCCAGCATTTT; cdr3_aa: CASAELVGTNQPQHF